This TCR beta chain was captured by sequencing in a study of T cells in severe cutaneous drug reactions (dated by TCRdb to between 2018 and 2021). Some background on the complete study: Recruitment took place between 2011 and 2018, drawing patients from Taiwan, Thailand and a European registry network. Only patients with a probable or definite SJS/TEN or DRESS diagnosis by RegiSCAR criteria were enrolled. The Naranjo algorithm and the ALDEN drug causality algorithm were used to assign the culprit drug. Blister fluids/cells, PBMC and other biological samples were taken from patients in the acute stage or the recovery stage. Bulk TCR sequencing was combined with single-cell sequencing, quantitative PCR validation, functional assays and transgenic mouse experiments. Libraries were prepared using iRepertoire multiplex PCR, and a comparison was cited by the authors in which similar capture of abundant clonotypes was shown across iRepertoire and 5' RACE methods with or without UMI.

The donors whose samples were sequenced had carbamazepine-induced Stevens-Johnson syndrome or toxic epidermal necrolysis (CBZ-SJS/TEN). Next-generation sequencing was used to profile the T cell receptor repertoires of patients with drug-induced severe cutaneous adverse reactions in a search for drug-specific clonotypes. RNA was isolated from either blister cells of skin lesions or peripheral blood mononuclear cells. For both bulk and single-cell sequencing, libraries were prepared with the iRepertoire multiplex PCR system and TCR subtype-specific primers. Multiplex PCR with primers targeting V, D and J gene regions was used to generate bulk TCR beta libraries. Each sample contributed roughly 95-550 ng of RNA as input for preparing the bulk TCR library. An Illumina MiSeq was used to sequence bulk TCR beta amplicons. In the paper's pipeline: Sample misassignments and low-quality sequencing reads were removed through quality control steps. CDR3 was defined as the amino acids between the V-gene Y[YFLI]C motif and the J-segment [FW]GXGT motif. TRBV and TRBJ gene assignments and CDR3 clonotypes followed the IMGT database. TRBV expression in each sample was normalized to the mean expression of the same gene in PBMC from fewer than 45 healthy donors. Through TCRdb reprocessing, the reads give one entry per CDR3 protein sequence; DNA is omitted. TCRdb assigned the V and J calls; the authors' analysis was not used. This sample's listing comprises approximately 6,900 distinct CDR3 sequences. Jointly, the top ten make up approximately 31% of the sample.

Here is what the overall study found, with its caveats: CBZ-SJS/TEN patients showed strongly increased TRBV12-4 usage, with averages of about 32% in blister cells and about 5.5% in PBMC. A public TCRbeta CDR3, present at a mean of around 13% in all seven CBZ-SJS/TEN blister samples, was undetectable or scarce in PBMC from tolerant controls and healthy donors. According to the authors, further study is still needed to determine whether the public TCR generalizes to SJS/TEN caused by other drugs.

The CDR3 holds 13 amino acids from the cysteine to the phenylalanine. No DNA is recorded. The germline V gene supplies CDR1 MNHEY and CDR2 SVGAGI. Regarding this clonotype: Its cognate antigen has yet to be identified.

Specimen: cells from a skin blister. In the paper's terms, the cell subset or site label means: unsorted cells from skin lesion blisters. The chain was built from TRBV6-5 and TRBJ2-4; the TRBD1 assignment by TCRdb is unverifiable without DNA. This clonotype was sampled from a human donor with toxic epidermal necrolysis, a severe cutaneous drug reaction. CDR3 reads: CASARGQGNIQYF.